This paragraph reports one TCR beta chain. Original processing notes: How many nucleated cells were present was estimated from reference gene primer amplification. TCRdb keeps only in-frame clones here, not all; method: immunoSEQ multiplex PCR. That table supplies the V and J calls and clone size; D and trimming were determined from the DNA. Among under 200,000 clones listed, around four fifths were seen once. Patients from Seattle were sampled longitudinally, starting during active infection. This entry belongs to a study of blood T cell repertoires in COVID-19. The overall study: The study drew acute and convalescent COVID-19 samples from the United States, Italy and Spain.

The V gene lost 7 bases and the J gene lost 1 base, with 13 bases spanning the gap. Germline assignment: CDR1 SNHLY and CDR2 FYNNEI. CDR3 length equals 14 residues. The TCR comes from a woman older than 75 with COVID-19, enrolled during active disease. The specimen was peripheral blood. The chain couples TRBV2 to TRBJ1-2, with D maybe TRBD1 (5 bases). The CDR3 bases are TGTGCCAGCACCCGACAGCAGTTTAACTATGGCTACACCTTC. Protein: CASTRQQFNYGYTF.